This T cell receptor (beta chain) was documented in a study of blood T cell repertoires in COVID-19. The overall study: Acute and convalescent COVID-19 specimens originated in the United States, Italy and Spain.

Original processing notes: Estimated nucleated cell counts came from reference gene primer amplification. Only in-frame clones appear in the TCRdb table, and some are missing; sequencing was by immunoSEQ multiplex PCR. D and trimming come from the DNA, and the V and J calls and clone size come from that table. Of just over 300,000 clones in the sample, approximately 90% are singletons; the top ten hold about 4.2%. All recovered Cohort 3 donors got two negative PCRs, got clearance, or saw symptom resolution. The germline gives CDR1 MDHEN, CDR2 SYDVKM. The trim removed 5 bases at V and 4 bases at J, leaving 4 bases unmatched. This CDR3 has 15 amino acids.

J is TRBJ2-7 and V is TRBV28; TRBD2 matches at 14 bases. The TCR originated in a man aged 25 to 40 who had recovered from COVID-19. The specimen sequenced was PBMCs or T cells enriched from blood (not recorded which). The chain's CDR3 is CASSRGTSGSYEQYF. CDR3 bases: TGTGCCAGCAGTCGAGGGACTAGCGGGAGTTACGAGCAGTACTTC.